This T cell receptor beta chain appears in the sequencing data of a study of blood T cells in healthy people across ages. Germline loops: CDR1 MRHNA, CDR2 SNTAGT. The V gene end was trimmed by 6 bases and the J gene end by 0 bases; junction bases not matched to a gene: 4. This CDR3 region has 14 residues. This clonotype was detected once. What it binds is not known. Study results and caveats: A strong correlation was seen between TCR beta diversity and naive T cell percentage. Donor CMV status was unknown, possibly confounding expanded clonotype changes.

For the second PCR, which ran for 7 to 11 cycles, a sample-barcoded 5' primer and a J-beta primer mix were used. TCRdb re-called the 5' RACE reads with MiXCR, one entry per CDR3 protein. The sample contains around 670,000 distinct CDR3 sequences, about 30% of which appear only once. All donors came from Russia, were Caucasian and healthy, and spanned ages roughly 6 to 95. The source of this sequence is an elderly woman in good health. Sequencing was performed on blood. The gene calls are TRBV6-4 and TRBJ1-1; 7 bases match TRBD1. CDR3 in DNA: TGTGCCAGCAGGGGGGACAGTATGAACACTGAAGCTTTCTTT. Its protein product is CASRGDSMNTEAFF.